The 26 T cell receptor beta chains presented below share a single source sample, sequenced in a study of cytomegalovirus exposure and HLA in healthy donors (dated by TCRdb to about 2017). The library was generated by the immunoSEQ multiplex PCR assay. For the multiplex PCR, a mixture combining 60 forward primers for TCR Vbeta segments and 13 reverse primers for TCR Jbeta segments was used. In its TCRdb copy, this immuneACCESS table keeps in-frame sequences only and misses some clones. Where compared with another copy, unresolved V genes explain less than half of these, and the others have no known cause. Within this sample are roughly 100,000 clones, with 73% of them counted one time only. The ten top clones hold over 3% of the sample. The specimen was PBMCs. These receptors were collected from a man aged 40-55 years in good health and CMV-seronegative.

This clone was detected only once. The rearrangement uses TRBV2 and TRBJ2-7; 9 bases fit TRBD2. The CDR3 is 15 amino acids. CDR1 and CDR2 from the germline V gene are SNHLY and FYNNEI. V gave up 7 bases and J gave up 0 bases; unmatched junction bases: 7. The CDR3 region has the DNA TGTGCCAGCACTCGTAGCGGGGGAAGCTCCTACGAGCAGTACTTC. Its protein product is CASTRSGGSSYEQYF.

The chain recombines TRBV5-8 with TRBJ1-2; perhaps TRBD1 as D (6 bases). V was shortened by 4 bases and J by 8 bases, with 18 bases between the two germline ends. The V gene's germline CDR1 is SGHTS and CDR2 YDEGEE. This CDR3 contains 14 residues. Here the CDR3 DNA reads TGTGCCAGCAGCGCACAACAGGGTTTACGAGGCTACACCTTC. Translation gives CASSAQQGLRGYTF. The whole variable domain, remainder taken from reference TRBV5-8 and TRBJ1-2, is EAGVTQSPTHLIKTRGQQATLRCSPISGHTSVYWYQQALGLGLQFLLWYDEGEERNRGNFPPRFSGRQFPNYSSELNVNALELEDSALYLCASSAQQGLRGYTFGSGTRLTVV.

The rearrangement links TRBV9 to TRBJ1-1; possible D gene TRBD1, 6 bases. CDR1 SGDLS and CDR2 YYNGEE come from the germline V gene. This CDR3 spans 16 amino acids. V was trimmed by 0 bases and J by 5 bases, leaving 17 bases between them. CDR3 nucleotides: TGTGCCAGCAGCGTAGGTCGGCAGGGGAGTTGGACTGAAGCTTTCTTT. Its protein is CASSVGRQGSWTEAFF.

This sequence joins TRBV28 and TRBJ2-3; 9 bases match TRBD1. The CDR3 covers 15 residues. Per germline, CDR1 MDHEN and CDR2 SYDVKM. V gave up 6 bases and J gave up 7 bases; unmatched junction bases: 11. The CDR3 sequence is CASSQLTGGENTQYF. CDR3 nucleotide sequence: TGTGCCAGCAGCCAATTGACAGGGGGTGAGAATACGCAGTATTTT.

The chain joins TRBV18 to TRBJ1-1; 9 nucleotides line up with TRBD1. With 5 bases clipped from V and 3 bases from J, the junction kept 13 bases outside the gene matches. The length of the CDR3 is 17 residues. Germline CDR1 reads KGHSH; CDR2 reads LQKENI. In DNA form, the CDR3 reads TGTGCCAGCTCATATACAAGTCCGGGACAGGGTTACACTGAAGCTTTCTTT. This gives the protein CASSYTSPGQGYTEAFF.

The chain couples TRBV5-1 to TRBJ2-1; 11 bases match TRBD2. Trimming cost V 1 base and J 2 bases; bases outside gene matches: 2. Germline loops: CDR1 SGHRS, CDR2 YFSETQ. The CDR3 is 16 amino acids. The CDR3 spells CASSLRLAGTYNEQFF. CDR3 in DNA: TGCGCCAGCAGCTTGCGACTAGCGGGGACCTACAATGAGCAGTTCTTC. Complete variable domain (other parts from reference TRBV5-1 and TRBJ2-1): KAGVTQTPRYLIKTRGQQVTLSCSPISGHRSVSWYQQTPGQGLQFLFEYFSETQRNKGNFPGRFSGRQFSNSRSEMNVSTLELGDSALYLCASSLRLAGTYNEQFFGPGTRLTVL.

The V gene is TRBV2, the J gene TRBJ2-7, with D possibly being TRBD1 (5 bases). CDR1 is SNHLY and CDR2 is FYNNEI in the germline V gene. Trimming removed 7 bases at V and 3 bases at J, with 22 bases between. The CDR3 sequence is 16 residues long. CDR3 in amino acids: CASNPTGIKTGYEQYF. In nucleotides, the CDR3 is TGTGCCAGCAACCCTACAGGCATCAAGACGGGCTACGAGCAGTACTTC.

The rearrangement joins TRBV6-6 to TRBJ2-1; TRBD2 agrees at 8 bases. In germline, CDR1 is MNHNY, CDR2 SVGAGI (reference sequence). The CDR3 covers 13 residues. Trimming took 5 bases from V and 7 from J; bases not matched to a gene: 4. This CDR3 reads CASSLLAGNEQFF. The DNA of the CDR3 is TGTGCCAGCAGTCTCTTAGCGGGGAATGAGCAGTTCTTC.

V usage is TRBV4-3 and J usage is TRBJ2-3; 9 bases match TRBD2. CDR1 and CDR2 (germline): LGHNA, YSLEER. V dropped 4 bases and J dropped 4; count of bases not matched to a gene: 9. This CDR3 has 16 amino acids. Here the CDR3 reads CASSRPASGAADTQYF. The CDR3 DNA reads TGCGCCAGCAGCCGGCCGGCTAGCGGGGCAGCAGATACGCAGTATTTT.

The V call is TRBV18, the J call TRBJ1-5; TRBD1 agrees at 11 bases. Germline CDR1 is KGHSH and CDR2 is LQKENI. The CDR3 sequence is 16 residues long. Trimming at V came to 3 bases and at J to 6 bases, leaving 7 bases not matched to a gene. The CDR3 is CASSPGTGGRGQPQHF. The CDR3 DNA reads TGTGCCAGCTCACCCGGGACAGGGGGTCGAGGTCAGCCCCAGCATTTT.

V and J are TRBV10-3 and TRBJ2-1, with D possibly TRBD1 on 6 matching bases. There are 16 residues in the CDR3. Trimming took off 5 bases at V and 3 bases at J, with 17 bases between the two ends. Germline V gene lookup returns CDR1 ENHRY and CDR2 SYGVKD. CDR3 in amino acids: CAISTAGTPNYNEQFF. The CDR3 coding sequence is TGTGCCATCAGTACAGCCGGGACACCCAACTACAATGAGCAGTTCTTC.

The CDR3 region is CASSLGAGVRVGSPLHF. DNA of the CDR3: TGTGCCAGCAGCTTGGGAGCGGGGGTTCGAGTCGGTTCACCCCTCCACTTT. The chain employs TRBV5-4 and TRBJ1-6, with TRBD1 as a possible D gene (5 bases). Germline CDR1 is SGHNT and CDR2 is YYREEE (reference sequence). Trimming removed 0 bases at V and 9 bases at J, with 19 bases between. The CDR3 loop spans 17 amino acids.

This clone was seen more than once but under ten times. The chain employs TRBV27 and TRBJ1-2, with TRBD1 identical over 9 bases. This CDR3 has 17 residues. The V gene end was trimmed by 1 base and the J gene end by 2 bases; junction bases not matched to a gene: 8. Germline V gene lookup returns CDR1 MNHEY and CDR2 SMNVEV (reference sequence). CDR3 nucleotide sequence: TGTGCCAGCAGTTTATGGGGCGGGACAGGGAGGAACTATGGCTACACCTTC. Its protein product is CASSLWGGTGRNYGYTF.

The chain has TRBV19 and TRBJ1-1; 9 positions agree with TRBD1. The CDR3 is 14 residues long. J gave up 3 bases and V 5 bases, and 4 bases lay outside the gene matches. CDR1 is LNHDA and CDR2 is SQIVND in the germline V gene (reference sequence). CDR3 region: CASSSRTGDTEAFF. CDR3 coding DNA: TGTGCCAGTAGTTCAAGGACAGGGGACACTGAAGCTTTCTTT. Supplemented by reference TRBV19 and TRBJ1-1, the full variable domain reads DGGITQSPKYLFRKEGQNVTLSCEQNLNHDAMYWYRQDPGQGLRLIYYSQIVNDFQKGDIAEGYSVSREKKESFPLTVTSAQKNPTAFYLCASSSRTGDTEAFFGQGTRLTVV.

The chain carries TRBV5-1 and TRBJ1-4; 8 bases match TRBD1. Trimming removed 4 bases from V and 4 bases from J; junction bases left unmatched: 9. The germline V gene encodes CDR1 SGHRS and CDR2 YFSETQ. This CDR3 is built from 16 residues. CDR3 loop: CASSNVGQGRNEKLFF. The CDR3 nucleotides are TGCGCCAGCAGCAACGTAGGACAGGGCCGTAATGAAAAACTGTTTTTT.

This clone was seen only once. The chain employs TRBV9 and TRBJ2-7; perhaps TRBD1 as D (5 bases). Looked up from germline, CDR1 is SGDLS and CDR2 is YYNGEE. This CDR3 has 14 amino acids. V dropped 3 bases and J dropped 5 bases, with 15 bases sitting between them. DNA of the CDR3: TGTGCCAGCAGCGCGGACATAATGGCTGACGAGCAGTACTTC. It is translated as CASSADIMADEQYF.

V gene TRBV2 combines with J gene TRBJ1-1, with 7 bases identical to TRBD1. CDR1 and CDR2 (germline): SNHLY, FYNNEI. This CDR3 has 14 amino acids. V lost 6 bases, J lost 6 bases, and 10 bases stayed unmatched. For the CDR3, the DNA is TGTGCCAGCAGGACCGGGACAGTCGTCCCTGAAGCTTTCTTT. Translating gives CASRTGTVVPEAFF.

This chain joins TRBV10-3 and TRBJ1-2; D unresolved. Germline CDR1 reads ENHRY; CDR2 reads SYGVKD. The CDR3 is 14 amino acids. Trimming removed 4 bases at V and 0 bases at J, with 9 bases between. DNA for the CDR3: TGTGCCATCAGTGTCGGGTCCGCTAACTATGGCTACACCTTC. It yields the protein CAISVGSANYGYTF.

The gene calls are TRBV6-1 and TRBJ2-5; D gene uncertain. The J call may be faulty, since TRBJ2-7 better matches the DNA end. CDR3 length: 14 residues. CDR1 is MNHNS, CDR2 SASEGT, per germline. This CDR3 reads CASSERKSTYEQYF. CDR3 DNA: TGTGCCAGCAGTGAGAGAAAGTCAACCTACGAGCAGTACTTC.

The V and J genes are TRBV5-1 and TRBJ2-3; TRBD2 matches at 7 bases. The CDR3 extends over 16 amino acids. Germline CDR1 and CDR2: SGHRS and YFSETQ. V lost 0 bases to trimming and J lost 4 bases; unmatched junction nucleotides: 8. The CDR3 sequence is CASSLGLSGVADTQYF. The CDR3 DNA reads TGCGCCAGCAGCTTGGGATTGAGCGGGGTGGCAGATACGCAGTATTTT.

CDR3 DNA sequence: TGCGCCAGCAGCGACCGACTAGCACGGGCGCAGTATTTT. This codes for CASSDRLARAQYF. This chain connects TRBV5-1 to TRBJ2-3; TRBD2 matches at 7 bases. Germline V gives CDR1 SGHRS, CDR2 YFSETQ. The trim removed 4 bases at V and 10 bases at J, leaving 9 bases unmatched. This CDR3 comprises 13 residues. The full variable domain, with the rest looked up from reference TRBV5-1 and TRBJ2-3, is KAGVTQTPRYLIKTRGQQVTLSCSPISGHRSVSWYQQTPGQGLQFLFEYFSETQRNKGNFPGRFSGRQFSNSRSEMNVSTLELGDSALYLCASSDRLARAQYFGPGTRLTVL.

V and J are TRBV7-2 and TRBJ2-2; 8 bases line up with TRBD2. This CDR3 has 15 residues. Germline V gene sequence: CDR1 SGHTA, CDR2 FQGNSA. The trim removed 3 bases at V and 5 bases at J, leaving 5 bases unmatched. As DNA, the CDR3 is TGTGCCAGCAGCTTGAGCGGGGGATGGACCGGGGAGCTGTTTTTT. Amino acid sequence: CASSLSGGWTGELFF.

This chain links TRBV6-6 with TRBJ1-1, with TRBD1 as a possible D gene (5 bases). CDR1 and CDR2 from the germline V gene are MNHNY and SVGAGI (reference sequence). V lost 1 base and J 3 bases, leaving 12 bases between the germline ends. CDR3 length equals 15 residues. The CDR3 region has the DNA TGTGCCAGCAGTTACTGGAAGGGGCCCGACACTGAAGCTTTCTTT. Its translation is CASSYWKGPDTEAFF.

V usage is TRBV6-1 and J usage is TRBJ1-2; 7 bases fit TRBD1. Germline V gene lookup returns CDR1 MNHNS and CDR2 SASEGT. The V gene end was trimmed by 5 bases and the J gene end by 4 bases; junction bases not matched to a gene: 7. The CDR3 is 14 amino acids. CDR3 protein: CASSSQGPPYGYTF. The CDR3 nucleotides are TGTGCCAGCAGTTCACAGGGGCCCCCCTATGGCTACACCTTC.

The count of this clone is one. J is TRBJ2-1 and V is TRBV5-6; TRBD1 matches 7 bases. CDR3 length: 15 residues. V was clipped by 4 bases and J by 0 bases; unmatched bases: 4. CDR1 is SGHDT, CDR2 YYEEEE, per germline. The CDR3 reads CASSTGTVSYNEQFF. CDR3 coding DNA: TGTGCCAGCAGCACAGGGACAGTCTCCTACAATGAGCAGTTCTTC.

The rearrangement uses TRBV28 and TRBJ2-7; 10 nucleotides agree with TRBD1. CDR3 length: 13 residues. V was pared by 6 bases and J by 4 bases, with 3 bases of the junction left unmatched. Germline V CDR1 and CDR2: MDHEN, SYDVKM. The CDR3 loop reads CASSRDRGYEQYF. CDR3 nucleotides: TGTGCCAGCAGCCGGGACAGGGGTTACGAGCAGTACTTC.